This TCR beta chain was profiled in a study of graft-versus-host responses after intestinal transplantation. Study as a whole: Anti-thymocyte globulin induction was given to all recipients, followed by tacrolimus and steroids for roughly 3 years.

Using immunoSEQ multiplex PCR, the repertoire was profiled, and TCRdb retains in-frame clones only, with some absent. The sample lists some 5,000 clones, approximately 28% occurring once. Overall study results and limits: Recipient marrow contained GvH clones, some of which appeared first in ileum or blood. High graft-versus-host to host-versus-graft clonal ratios were found in allografts of patients who had graft-donor T cell macrochimerism.

This TCR came from a human patient who was an organ donor for intestinal transplantation. Source: alloreactive CD4+ T cells from a mixed lymphocyte reaction culture, taken before transplantation. Subset indicated: CFSE-low proliferating T cells sorted from roughly six-day pre-transplant mixed lymphocyte reaction (GvH or HvG direction).

For the CDR3, the DNA is TGTGCCAGCAGCTTCCGGGTCGACGCCTCGGCTTTCTTT. Translated, it gives CASSFRVDASAFF. This rearrangement joins TRBV7-8 to TRBJ1-1; D is unresolved. Trimming left V 3 bases short and J 11 bases short, with 16 bases between. Germline-derived CDR1 and CDR2 are SGHVS and FQNEAQ. The CDR3 has 13 amino acids.